This TCR beta chain originates from a study of T cell repertoires in cytomegalovirus infection. TCRdb reanalysed the reads using MiXCR and keeps one entry per CDR3 protein. The sample lists some 680,000 distinct CDR3 sequences, roughly 35% occurring once. The TCR was taken from a human donor in good health (CMV status not recorded). Some clones in this sample may be carry-over from other donors' samples. Material: PBMCs.

DNA for the CDR3: TGTGCCAGCAGTCCTTCGGGAAATGCTAACTATGGCTACACCTTC. Amino acid sequence: CASSPSGNANYGYTF. The chain is built from TRBV27 and TRBJ1-2, with unresolved D. This CDR3 is built from 15 residues. CDR1 and CDR2 from the germline V gene are MNHEY and SMNVEV (reference sequence). The V gene lost 5 bases and the J gene lost 0 bases, with 13 bases spanning the gap.